Presented here are 30 T cell receptor beta chains from one specimen sequenced in a study of Graves' ophthalmopathy and Graves' hyperthyroidism. Amplified material comprised TCR beta CDR3 regions derived from RNA transcripts. HTBI-primed first-round RT-PCR preceded second-round multiplex PCR. TCRdb independently ran MiXCR on the multiplex PCR reads; one entry per CDR3 protein. Of fewer than 400,000 distinct CDR3 sequences in the sample, 18% were seen once. The sequenced sample consisted of peripheral blood. These receptors all come from a woman aged 18-29 years with Graves' ophthalmopathy.

The CDR3 nucleotides are TGTGCCTGGAGTGTACGGGGGGGGACGGGCAATCAGCCCCAGCATTTT. As protein: CAWSVRGGTGNQPQHF. This chain joins TRBV30 and TRBJ1-5; possibly TRBD1 for D (5 bases). The CDR3 extends over 16 amino acids. The germline V and J ends were trimmed by 0 bases and 2 bases, with 14 bases remaining between them. Germline values: CDR1 GTSNPN, CDR2 SVGIG (reference sequence).

This clonotype has a count of ten or more. The chain recombines TRBV4-2 with TRBJ1-1; D might be TRBD1 (5 bases). CDR1 and CDR2 (germline): LGHNA, YNFKEQ. The CDR3 runs to 16 residues. With 1 base removed from V and 7 bases from J, the gap between germline ends came to 19 bases. This CDR3 reads CASSQVRGPHDGEAFF. The CDR3 coding sequence is TGTGCCAGCAGCCAAGTGAGGGGACCCCACGATGGTGAAGCTTTCTTT.

The V call is TRBV28, the J call TRBJ2-2; 8 bases match TRBD1. The CDR3 is made up of 13 amino acids. The V gene's germline CDR1 is MDHEN and CDR2 SYDVKM. V lost 5 bases and J lost 12; bases outside the gene matches: 8. CDR3 bases: TGTGCCAGCAGTGTCGGACAGGGACTTAAGCTGTTTTTT. Its translation: CASSVGQGLKLFF.

The J gene is TRBJ2-7, the V gene TRBV12-3 or TRBV12-4; no clear D gene. The CDR3 has 15 amino acids. The V gene lost 1 base and the J gene lost 3 bases, with 13 bases spanning the gap. The CDR3 DNA reads as TGTGCCAGCAGTTTAGGATTCGAGGAAAACTACGAGCAGTACTTC. Translated: CASSLGFEENYEQYF.

This clonotype was seen repeatedly, ten times or more. This chain joins TRBV28 and TRBJ2-7; D might be TRBD1 or TRBD2, each matching 6 bases. CDR3 length: 14 amino acids. Trimming cost V 6 bases and J 9 bases, with 21 bases left between them. CDR1 is MDHEN, CDR2 SYDVKM, per germline. CDR3 nucleotides: TGTGCCAGCAGGACGGGACATGGGGGGTGGGGGCAGTACTTC. It translates to CASRTGHGGWGQYF.

There are many counts of this clonotype. The rearrangement uses TRBV30 and TRBJ1-5, with TRBD1 matching over 7 bases. Germline loops: CDR1 GTSNPN, CDR2 SVGIG (reference sequence). This CDR3 comprises 12 residues. V shed 3 bases, J shed 4 bases, and the junction held 0 bases outside the gene matches. Here the CDR3 DNA reads TGTGCCTGGAGACAGGGGAATCAGCCCCAGCATTTT. Translating it yields CAWRQGNQPQHF.

In its sample, this clonotype was seen many times. The chain recombines TRBV6-1 with TRBJ1-2, with 7 bases fitting TRBD1. The CDR3 is made up of 15 amino acids. CDR1 is MNHNS and CDR2 is SASEGT in the germline V gene. Unmatched junction bases numbered 7, after V lost 3 bases and J lost 3 bases. The CDR3 spells CASSEYDREDYGYTF. The CDR3 DNA sequence: TGTGCCAGCAGTGAGTACGACAGGGAGGACTATGGCTACACCTTC.

The sample holds many counts of this clonotype. CDR3 sequence reads: CASSFRDSGANVLTF. The CDR3 DNA reads as TGTGCCAGCAGTTTCCGGGACTCTGGGGCCAACGTCCTGACTTTC. The V gene is TRBV28, the J gene TRBJ2-6, with D possibly TRBD2 on 5 matching bases. The length of the CDR3 is 15 residues. V gave up 3 bases and J gave up 0 bases, with 6 bases separating them. The germline gives CDR1 MDHEN, CDR2 SYDVKM.

This clonotype was picked up a small number of times. The V and J genes are TRBV20-1 and TRBJ2-7; 11 bases are shared with TRBD1. CDR1 is DFQATT, CDR2 SNEGSKA, per germline (reference sequence). V was clipped by 1 base and J by 4 bases; unmatched bases: 3. This CDR3 is 14 amino acids long. The CDR3 spells CSARVDRGLYEQYF. CDR3 bases: TGCAGTGCTAGAGTGGACAGGGGGCTGTACGAGCAGTACTTC.

The table lists this clonotype with many counts. V gene TRBV24-1 combines with J gene TRBJ2-2; D might be TRBD1 or TRBD2, each matching 5 bases. The CDR3 sequence is 16 residues long. Germline lookup yields CDR1 KGHDR and CDR2 SFDVKD. V was clipped by 2 bases and J by 1 base, with 10 bases between them. This CDR3 is CATSDWRQGNTGELFF. CDR3 DNA: TGTGCCACCAGTGATTGGAGGCAGGGGAACACCGGGGAGCTGTTTTTT.

In its sample, this clonotype was seen many times. This sequence joins TRBV28 and TRBJ2-7, with 8 nucleotides matching TRBD2. Germline trimming cut 6 bases from V and 3 bases from J; bases unmatched to any gene: 10. Germline V gene sequence: CDR1 MDHEN, CDR2 SYDVKM. The CDR3 is 15 residues long. The CDR3 spells CASRGPGLGNYEQYF. The CDR3 nucleotides are TGTGCCAGCAGGGGTCCGGGACTAGGAAACTACGAGCAGTACTTC.

In its sample, this clonotype was seen many times. V gene TRBV10-3 combines with J gene TRBJ2-7; D call uncertain. CDR3 length: 13 residues. Germline lookup yields CDR1 ENHRY and CDR2 SYGVKD. V was pared by 2 bases and J by 6 bases, with 11 bases between. This CDR3 is CAISEPSVAEQYF. The CDR3 DNA sequence: TGTGCCATCAGTGAGCCCTCGGTCGCCGAGCAGTACTTC.

This clonotype was recorded at least ten times. The V gene is TRBV28, the J gene TRBJ2-5; tentatively, D is TRBD2 (5 bases). This CDR3 contains 15 residues. The germline V and J ends were trimmed by 4 bases and 4 bases, with 16 bases remaining between them. The germline V gene has CDR1 MDHEN and CDR2 SYDVKM. The CDR3 spells CASSSPGSERETQYF. For the CDR3, the DNA is TGTGCCAGCAGTTCCCCCGGTAGCGAGCGAGAGACCCAGTACTTC.

V gene TRBV6-1 combines with J gene TRBJ2-7; 8 bases match TRBD1. CDR3 length: 15 residues. Germline CDR1 MNHNS, CDR2 SASEGT. After removal of 2 bases from V and 2 bases from J, the junction contained 5 bases not matched to a gene. The CDR3 DNA sequence: TGTGCCAGCAGTGAACAGGGGACAGGCGCCTACGAGCAGTACTTC. It translates to CASSEQGTGAYEQYF.

This clonotype was observed at least ten times. Being one base from a much bigger clone, this may be a read error. The V gene is TRBV29-1, the J gene TRBJ1-1, with D perhaps TRBD1 (5 bases). The CDR3 loop spans 12 amino acids. Germline CDR1 SQVTM, CDR2 ANQGSEA. CDR3 coding DNA: TGCAGCGTTGAGGAGGGGAACACTGGAGCTTTCTTT. It yields the protein CSVEEGNTGAFF.

This clonotype was observed at least ten times. The chain employs TRBV6-2 or TRBV6-3 and TRBJ1-5, with a weak D call TRBD1 (5 bases). Germline V CDR1 and CDR2: MNHEY, SVGEGT. Trimming shortened V by 5 bases and J by 1 base, and 15 bases separated the two germline ends. The CDR3 contains 16 residues. The CDR3 loop is CASSPLGTVSNQPQHF. CDR3 nucleotides: TGTGCCAGCAGTCCCCTGGGGACGGTGAGCAATCAGCCCCAGCATTTT.

This clonotype was detected ten times or more. V and J are TRBV7-2 and TRBJ2-7; 7 bases are a match to TRBD1. With V trimmed by 5 bases and J by 6 bases, 4 bases remained unmatched. The germline V gene encodes CDR1 SGHTA and CDR2 FQGNSA. The CDR3 contains 12 residues. Here the CDR3 DNA reads TGTGCCAGCAGCCACCCAGGGGGCGAGCAGTACTTC. Protein product: CASSHPGGEQYF. The whole variable domain, remainder taken from reference TRBV7-2 and TRBJ2-7, is GAGVSQSPSNKVTEKGKDVELRCDPISGHTALYWYRQSLGQGLEFLIYFQGNSAPDKSGLPSDRFSAERTGGSVSTLTIQRTQQEDSAVYLCASSHPGGEQYFGPGTRLTVT.

The V gene is TRBV6-5, the J gene TRBJ2-7; D is ambiguous. The CDR3 covers 15 residues. Germline V gene sequence: CDR1 MNHEY, CDR2 SVGAGI. The ends were cut back, 4 bases at V and 3 bases at J, with 16 bases in the middle. CDR3 sequence: CASSFSPAQDYEQYF. DNA for the CDR3: TGTGCCAGCAGTTTTAGCCCGGCGCAGGACTACGAGCAGTACTTC.

This clonotype was found many times. CDR3: CASGRPDTEAFF. For the CDR3, the DNA is TGTGCTAGTGGGAGGCCGGACACTGAAGCTTTCTTT. J is TRBJ1-1 and V is TRBV12-5; D unclear. This CDR3 contains 12 residues. Deletions cut 6 bases from V and 3 bases from J, with 8 bases between. CDR1 LGHNT and CDR2 FRNRAP come from the germline V gene.

Many counts were recorded for this clonotype. The chain employs TRBV7-2 and TRBJ2-5; weak D call: TRBD2 (7 bases). The V gene's germline CDR1 is SGHTA and CDR2 FQGNSA. Trimming stripped 5 bases from V and 4 bases from J, with 17 bases between. The CDR3 sequence is 15 residues long. CDR3 loop: CASSRGASLGETQYF. CDR3 sequence (DNA): TGTGCCAGCAGCCGGGGGGCTAGTTTAGGAGAGACCCAGTACTTC.

This clonotype was counted many times. Given a much more abundant clone one base away, this may be a read error. The chain is built from TRBV28 and TRBJ1-5, with D unresolved. With 7 bases removed from V and 4 bases from J, the gap between germline ends came to 11 bases. CDR3 size: 13 residues. Germline lookup yields CDR1 MDHEN and CDR2 SYDVKM. The CDR3 DNA reads TGTGCCAGCAAGGCTGGGGTAAATCAGCCCCAGCATTTT. Its translation is CASKAGVNQPQHF.

This clonotype was recorded at least ten times. The chain links TRBV20-1 to TRBJ1-2, with D unclear. V was cut by 0 bases and J by 2 bases, with 4 bases left in between. Germline-derived CDR1 and CDR2 are DFQATT and SNEGSKA (reference sequence). The CDR3 runs to 12 residues. CDR3 DNA sequence: TGCAGTGCTAGAGATGTGAACTATGGCTACACCTTC. Its protein is CSARDVNYGYTF.

This clonotype was seen repeatedly, ten times or more. The CDR3 is CASSTAPGSKAYEQYF. The CDR3 DNA is TGTGCCAGTAGTACAGCCCCGGGTTCGAAGGCCTACGAGCAGTACTTC. The chain has TRBV19 and TRBJ2-7, with D hard to call. CDR1 LNHDA and CDR2 SQIVND come from the germline V gene (reference sequence). Trimming stripped 4 bases from V and 2 bases from J, with 18 bases between. This CDR3 contains 16 residues. Using reference TRBV19 and TRBJ2-7 for the parts outside the CDR3, the full variable domain is DGGITQSPKYLFRKEGQNVTLSCEQNLNHDAMYWYRQDPGQGLRLIYYSQIVNDFQKGDIAEGYSVSREKKESFPLTVTSAQKNPTAFYLCASSTAPGSKAYEQYFGPGTRLTVT.

This clonotype was detected many times. The chain joins TRBV11-1 to TRBJ1-1, with D possibly being TRBD1 (6 bases). Trimming pared 5 bases from V and 4 bases from J, leaving 26 bases between. The length of the CDR3 is 18 residues. Germline V gives CDR1 SGHAT, CDR2 FQDESV (reference sequence). Here the CDR3 DNA reads TGTGCCAGCAGCCCCCCCCCGCGTCGGGGGCGCTGGAGCACTGAAGCTTTCTTT. It encodes CASSPPPRRGRWSTEAFF.

This clonotype has only a few counts. The J gene is TRBJ2-3, the V gene TRBV3-1; possible D gene TRBD2, 6 bases. CDR3 length: 14 amino acids. V lost 4 bases, J lost 0 bases, and 8 bases lay in between. Germline assignment: CDR1 LGHDT and CDR2 YNNKEL (reference sequence). The CDR3 nucleotides read TGTGCCAGCAGCCGGGCGGGGAGCACAGATACGCAGTATTTT. This codes for CASSRAGSTDTQYF.

The genes are TRBV3-1 and TRBJ1-1, with D possibly matching TRBD1 (5 bases). In germline, CDR1 is LGHDT, CDR2 YNNKEL (reference sequence). With 1 base removed from V and 0 bases from J, the gap between germline ends came to 9 bases. The CDR3 runs to 15 residues. DNA for the CDR3: TGTGCCAGCAGCCAAGGGGGCAGTATGAACACTGAAGCTTTCTTT. Its translation is CASSQGGSMNTEAFF.

In its sample, this clonotype was seen many times. The chain links TRBV6-5 to TRBJ1-5; tentative D call: TRBD1 (5 bases). The CDR3 length is 15 residues. V shed 8 bases and J shed 1 base, with 15 bases lying between them. The germline CDR1 and CDR2 sequences are MNHEY and SVGAGI. DNA of the CDR3: TGTGCCAGCGAGGTGGGGGATTCGAGCAATCAGCCCCAGCATTTT. Its protein is CASEVGDSSNQPQHF.

Ten or more counts support this clonotype. The genes are TRBV20-1 and TRBJ1-1, with unresolved D. V was shortened by 4 bases and J by 0 bases, with 9 bases between the two germline ends. Germline V gene sequence: CDR1 DFQATT, CDR2 SNEGSKA (reference sequence). There are 13 residues in the CDR3. The DNA for the CDR3 is TGCAGTGCTAAGACGGTGATGAACACTGAAGCTTTCTTT. This codes for CSAKTVMNTEAFF.

This clonotype was detected many times. J is TRBJ2-2 and V is TRBV9, with 7 bases matching TRBD2. Germline values: CDR1 SGDLS, CDR2 YYNGEE. The CDR3 spans 15 residues. V lost 0 bases, J lost 7 bases, and 6 bases stayed unmatched. In DNA, the CDR3 is TGTGCCAGCAGCGTAGCTGCGGGAGAAGGCGGGGAGCTGTTTTTT. Its translation is CASSVAAGEGGELFF.

Ten or more counts support this clonotype. The J gene is TRBJ2-7, the V gene TRBV10-3; a possible D gene is TRBD2 (6 bases). Trimming pared 9 bases from V and 0 bases from J, leaving 12 bases between. The germline V gene encodes CDR1 ENHRY and CDR2 SYGVKD. This CDR3 is built from 13 residues. The CDR3 region is CAIGLGGSYEQYF. The CDR3 DNA reads TGTGCCATTGGCCTGGGGGGCTCCTACGAGCAGTACTTC.